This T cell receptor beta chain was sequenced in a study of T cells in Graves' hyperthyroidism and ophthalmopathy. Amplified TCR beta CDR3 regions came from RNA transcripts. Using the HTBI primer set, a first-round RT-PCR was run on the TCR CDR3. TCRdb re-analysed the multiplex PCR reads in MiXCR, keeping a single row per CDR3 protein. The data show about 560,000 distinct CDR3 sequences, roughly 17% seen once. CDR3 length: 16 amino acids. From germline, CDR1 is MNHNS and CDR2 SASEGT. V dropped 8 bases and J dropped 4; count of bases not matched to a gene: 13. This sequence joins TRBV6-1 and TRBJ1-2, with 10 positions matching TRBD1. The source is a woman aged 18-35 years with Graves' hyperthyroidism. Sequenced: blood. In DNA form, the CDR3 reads TGTGCCAGCGTCCGGGACAGGGGAACCCTTTTCTATGGCTACACCTTC. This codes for CASVRDRGTLFYGYTF.